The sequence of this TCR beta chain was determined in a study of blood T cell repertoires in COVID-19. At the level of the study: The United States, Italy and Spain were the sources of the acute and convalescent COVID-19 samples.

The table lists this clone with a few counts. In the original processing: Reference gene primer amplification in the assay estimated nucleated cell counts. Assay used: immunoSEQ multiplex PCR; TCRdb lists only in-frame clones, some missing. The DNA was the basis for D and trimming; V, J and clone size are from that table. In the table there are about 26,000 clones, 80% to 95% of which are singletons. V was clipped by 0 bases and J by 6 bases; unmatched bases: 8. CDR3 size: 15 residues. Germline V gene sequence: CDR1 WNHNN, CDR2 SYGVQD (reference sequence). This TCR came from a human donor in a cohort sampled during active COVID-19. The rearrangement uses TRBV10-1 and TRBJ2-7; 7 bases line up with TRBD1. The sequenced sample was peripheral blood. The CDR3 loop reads CASSESRQGRAEQYF. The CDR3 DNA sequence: TGCGCCAGCAGTGAGTCGAGACAGGGCCGCGCCGAGCAGTACTTC.